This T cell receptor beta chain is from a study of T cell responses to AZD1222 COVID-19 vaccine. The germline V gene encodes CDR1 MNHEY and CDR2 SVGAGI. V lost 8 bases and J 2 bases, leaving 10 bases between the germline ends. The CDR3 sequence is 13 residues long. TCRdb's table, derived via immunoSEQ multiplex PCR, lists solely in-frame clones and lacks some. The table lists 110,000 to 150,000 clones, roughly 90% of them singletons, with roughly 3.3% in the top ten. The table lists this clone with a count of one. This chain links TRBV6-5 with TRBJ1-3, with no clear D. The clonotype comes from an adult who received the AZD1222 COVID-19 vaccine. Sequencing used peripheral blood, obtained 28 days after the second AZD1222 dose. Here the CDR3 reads CASRIDTGNTIYF. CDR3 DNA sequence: TGTGCCAGCCGTATAGATACTGGAAACACCATATATTTT.